What follows is one T cell receptor (beta chain) and its context. Its antigen is currently not known. Base quality data are lacking; no much larger clone is found one base away. This record comes from a study of blood T cell repertoires in COVID-19 (dated by TCRdb to 2018 to 2020). About the study as a whole: Collaborator samples came from the United States, Italy and Spain and covered acute and convalescent phases of COVID-19. The prospective study material was composed of cDNA or gDNA derived from T cells, B-cell-depleted T cells, or PBMCs. Where HLA class I and class II types were available, the types were taken from metadata supplied by the sample provider, not from assay-based typing. The sample metadata nearly always contained a de-identified subject ID, COVID-19 status, age in years and sex. Samples came from the ongoing ImmuneRACE study (first 160 participants) plus 1,254 subjects from 6 global collaborators. The repertoires were made available in a free public database intended to serve as a resource for research on the immune response to SARS-CoV-2. Subjects who had been exposed to COVID-19, were actively infected with it, or had recovered from it provided the deeply sampled blood TCRbeta repertoires that made up the dataset. The investigation overall reported the following: The amount of clinical and demographic metadata varied by source and participant and was provided uncurated.

TCRbeta CDR3 regions were amplified from genomic DNA using the immunoSEQ Assay, a bias-controlled multiplex PCR. As for how the authors treated the data: Nucleated cell counts per sample were estimated from amplification of reference gene primers within the assay. To quantify the absolute abundance of each unique TCRbeta CDR3 rearrangement, sequence reads were collapsed and filtered. Productive Simpson clonality was computed per sample as the square root of Simpson's diversity index over productive rearrangements. TCRdb retrieved this table from immuneACCESS and kept in-frame rearrangements only. Not all clones are present; in checked studies, unresolved V genes account for under half, and no reason is known for the remainder. V, J and clone size were drawn from that table, and D and trimming were deduced from the DNA. A total of 140,000 or so clones appear in this sample, 87% of them only once. 10% to 12% of the sample belongs to the ten largest clones.

According to the germline V gene, CDR1 reads SGHAT and CDR2 reads FQNNGV. The CDR3 starts with the cysteine, ends with the phenylalanine, and has 18 residues. Only the CDR3 portion is preserved as DNA: 54 bases, with reading frame beginning at the first base. After removal of 4 bases from V and 6 bases from J, the junction retains 19 bases not matched to a gene. Enrolling through a virtual design, the prospective study's participants ranged in age from roughly 18 to 89 years and lived across more than 20 United States geographic areas. In the prospective study, cohorts were assigned on the basis of participant-reported clinical history obtained from a screening survey and a study questionnaire. For ImmuneRACE Cohort 3, a participant was defined as recovered based on two consecutive negative NP/OP PCR tests, clearance by a healthcare professional, or resolution of symptoms. In the prospective study, whole blood, serum and a nasopharyngeal or oropharyngeal swab were collected from each participant by mobile phlebotomists. Over a 2-month period, participants in the prospective study had the option of providing additional blood draws and questionnaires. Before DNA extraction, prospective study blood samples were shipped either frozen or at room temperature.

Sequencing was performed on PBMCs or T cells enriched from blood (not recorded which). The V and J segments used are TRBV11-2 and TRBJ1-1; 8 nucleotides in the junction match TRBD1. This receptor was taken from a man aged 55 to 70 who had recovered from COVID-19. DNA sequence: TGTGCCAGCAGCTCCTCCTGGGGGTTCGACAGGGGTATTTCTGAAGCTTTCTTT. Its product reads: CASSSSWGFDRGISEAFF.